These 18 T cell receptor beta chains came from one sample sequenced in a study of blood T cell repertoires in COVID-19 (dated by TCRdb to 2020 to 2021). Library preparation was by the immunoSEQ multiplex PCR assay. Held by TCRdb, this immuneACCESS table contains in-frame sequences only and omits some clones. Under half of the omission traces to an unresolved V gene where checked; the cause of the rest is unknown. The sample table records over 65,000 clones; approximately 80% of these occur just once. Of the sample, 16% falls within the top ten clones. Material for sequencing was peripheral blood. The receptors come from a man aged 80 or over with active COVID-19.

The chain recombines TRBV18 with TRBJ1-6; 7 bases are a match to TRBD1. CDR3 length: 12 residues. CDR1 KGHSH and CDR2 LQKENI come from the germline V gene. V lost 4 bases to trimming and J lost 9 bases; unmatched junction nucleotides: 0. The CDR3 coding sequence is TGTGCCAGCTCACGACAGGGTTCACCCCTCCACTTT. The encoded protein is CASSRQGSPLHF.

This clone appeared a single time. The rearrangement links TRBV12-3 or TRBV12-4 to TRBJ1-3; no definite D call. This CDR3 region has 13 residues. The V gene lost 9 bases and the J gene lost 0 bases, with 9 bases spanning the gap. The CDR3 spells CASSRISGNTIYF. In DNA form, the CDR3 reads TGTGCCAGTAGCCGAATCTCTGGAAACACCATATATTTT.

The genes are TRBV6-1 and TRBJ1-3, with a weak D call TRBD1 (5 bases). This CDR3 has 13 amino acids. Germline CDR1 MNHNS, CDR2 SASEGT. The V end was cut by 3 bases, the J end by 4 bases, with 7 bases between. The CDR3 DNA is TGTGCCAGCAGTGACGGGGGAGGAAACACCATATATTTT. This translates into CASSDGGGNTIYF.

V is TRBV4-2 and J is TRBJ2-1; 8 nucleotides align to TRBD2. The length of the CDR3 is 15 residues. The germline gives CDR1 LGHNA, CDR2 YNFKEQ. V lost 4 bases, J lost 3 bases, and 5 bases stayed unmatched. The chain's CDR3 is CASSPSGTSYNEQFF. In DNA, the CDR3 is TGTGCCAGCAGCCCTAGTGGGACTAGCTACAATGAGCAGTTCTTC.

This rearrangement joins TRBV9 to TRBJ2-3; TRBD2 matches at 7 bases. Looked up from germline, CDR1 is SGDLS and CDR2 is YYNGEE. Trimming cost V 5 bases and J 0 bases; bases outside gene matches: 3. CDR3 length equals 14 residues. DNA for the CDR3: TGTGCCAGCAGTCTAGCGGCCAGCACAGATACGCAGTATTTT. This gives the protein CASSLAASTDTQYF.

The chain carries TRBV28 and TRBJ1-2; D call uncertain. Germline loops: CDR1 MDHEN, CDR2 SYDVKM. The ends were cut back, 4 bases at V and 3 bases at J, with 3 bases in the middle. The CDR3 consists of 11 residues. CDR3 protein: CASSSDYGYTF. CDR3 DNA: TGTGCCAGCAGTTCCGACTATGGCTACACCTTC.

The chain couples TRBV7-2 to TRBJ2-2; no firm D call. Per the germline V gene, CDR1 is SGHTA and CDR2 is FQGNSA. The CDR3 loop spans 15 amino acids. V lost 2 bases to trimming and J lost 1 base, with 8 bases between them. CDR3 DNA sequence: TGTGCCAGCAGCTTATCGTCAGGGAACACCGGGGAGCTGTTTTTT. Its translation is CASSLSSGNTGELFF.

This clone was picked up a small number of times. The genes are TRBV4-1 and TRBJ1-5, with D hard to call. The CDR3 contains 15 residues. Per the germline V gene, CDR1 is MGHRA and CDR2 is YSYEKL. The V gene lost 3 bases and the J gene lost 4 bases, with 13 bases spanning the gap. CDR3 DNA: TGCGCCAGCAGCCAGAATCGAGACGGGAATCAGCCCCAGCATTTT. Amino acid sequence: CASSQNRDGNQPQHF.

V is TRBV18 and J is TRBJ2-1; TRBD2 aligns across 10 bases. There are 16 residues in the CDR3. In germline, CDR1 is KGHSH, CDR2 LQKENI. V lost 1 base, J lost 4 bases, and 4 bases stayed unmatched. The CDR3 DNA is TGTGCCAGCTCACCACTAGCGGGGGGAACATACAATGAGCAGTTCTTC. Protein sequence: CASSPLAGGTYNEQFF.

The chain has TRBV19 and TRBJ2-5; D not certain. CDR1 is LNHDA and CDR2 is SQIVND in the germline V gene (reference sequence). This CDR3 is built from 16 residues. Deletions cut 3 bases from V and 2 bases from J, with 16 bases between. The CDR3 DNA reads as TGTGCCAGTAGTATTGCGGTGCAGTTAAAGCAAGAGACCCAGTACTTC. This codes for CASSIAVQLKQETQYF.

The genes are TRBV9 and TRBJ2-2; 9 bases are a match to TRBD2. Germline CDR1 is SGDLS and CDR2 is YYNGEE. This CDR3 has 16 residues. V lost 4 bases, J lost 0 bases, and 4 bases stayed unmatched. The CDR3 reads CASSWSGGSNTGELFF. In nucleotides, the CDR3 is TGTGCCAGCAGCTGGAGCGGGGGGTCGAACACCGGGGAGCTGTTTTTT.

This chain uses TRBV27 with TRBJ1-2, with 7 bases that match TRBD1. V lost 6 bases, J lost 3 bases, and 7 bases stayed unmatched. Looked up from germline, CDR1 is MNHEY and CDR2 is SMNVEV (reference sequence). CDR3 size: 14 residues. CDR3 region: CASRKTGADYGYTF. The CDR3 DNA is TGTGCCAGCAGGAAAACAGGGGCTGACTATGGCTACACCTTC.

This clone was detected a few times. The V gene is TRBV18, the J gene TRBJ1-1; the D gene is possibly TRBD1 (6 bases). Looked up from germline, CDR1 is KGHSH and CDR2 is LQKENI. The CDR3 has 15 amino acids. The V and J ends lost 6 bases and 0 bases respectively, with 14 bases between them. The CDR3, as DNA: TGTGCCAGCTCCCCAGGACAGAATTTGAACACTGAAGCTTTCTTT. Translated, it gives CASSPGQNLNTEAFF.

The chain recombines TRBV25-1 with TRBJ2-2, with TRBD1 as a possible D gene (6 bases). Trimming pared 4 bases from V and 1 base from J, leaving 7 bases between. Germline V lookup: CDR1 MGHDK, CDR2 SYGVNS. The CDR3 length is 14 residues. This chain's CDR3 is CASSATGNTGELFF. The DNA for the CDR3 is TGTGCCAGCAGTGCGACAGGGAACACCGGGGAGCTGTTTTTT.

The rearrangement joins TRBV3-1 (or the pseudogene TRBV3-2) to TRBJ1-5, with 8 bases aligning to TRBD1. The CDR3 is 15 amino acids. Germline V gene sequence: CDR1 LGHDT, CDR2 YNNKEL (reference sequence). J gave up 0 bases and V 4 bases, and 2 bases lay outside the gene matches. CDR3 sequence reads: CASSRTGNSNQPQHF. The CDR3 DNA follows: TGTGCCAGCAGCCGGACAGGGAATAGCAATCAGCCCCAGCATTTT.

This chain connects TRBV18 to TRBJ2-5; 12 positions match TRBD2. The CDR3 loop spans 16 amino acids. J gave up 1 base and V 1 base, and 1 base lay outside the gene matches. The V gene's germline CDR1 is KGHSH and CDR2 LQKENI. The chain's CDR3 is CASSPRTSGAQETQYF. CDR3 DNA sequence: TGTGCCAGCTCACCACGGACTAGCGGGGCCCAAGAGACCCAGTACTTC.

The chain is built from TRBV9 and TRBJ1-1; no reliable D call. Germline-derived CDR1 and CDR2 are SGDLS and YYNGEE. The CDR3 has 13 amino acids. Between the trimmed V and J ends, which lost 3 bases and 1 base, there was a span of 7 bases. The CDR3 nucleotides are TGTGCCAGCAGCGCCACAACGAACACTGAAGCTTTCTTT. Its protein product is CASSATTNTEAFF.

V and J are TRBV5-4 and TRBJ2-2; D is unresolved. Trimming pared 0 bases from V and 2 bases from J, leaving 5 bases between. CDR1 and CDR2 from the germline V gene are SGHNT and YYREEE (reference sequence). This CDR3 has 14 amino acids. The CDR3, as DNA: TGTGCCAGCAGCTTGGAACTCAACACCGGGGAGCTGTTTTTT. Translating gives CASSLELNTGELFF.